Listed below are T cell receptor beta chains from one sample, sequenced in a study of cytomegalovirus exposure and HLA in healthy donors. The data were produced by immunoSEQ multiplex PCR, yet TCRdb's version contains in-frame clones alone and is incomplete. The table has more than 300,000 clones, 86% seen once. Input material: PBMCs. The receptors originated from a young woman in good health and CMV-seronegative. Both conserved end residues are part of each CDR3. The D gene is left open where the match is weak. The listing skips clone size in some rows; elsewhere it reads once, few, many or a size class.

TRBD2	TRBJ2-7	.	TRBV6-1	CASSRDYSYEQYF	TGTGCCAGCAGCCGGGACTACTCCTACGAGCAGTACTTC
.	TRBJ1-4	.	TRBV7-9	CASSLPIPTNEKLFF	TGTGCCAGCAGCTTACCTATCCCAACTAATGAAAAACTGTTTTTT
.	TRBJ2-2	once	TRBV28	CASRAARARTGELFF	TGTGCCAGCAGGGCCGCGAGGGCGCGCACCGGGGAGCTGTTTTTT
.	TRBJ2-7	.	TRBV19	CASSPKLVLYEQYF	TGTGCCAGTAGTCCAAAGCTAGTCCTCTACGAGCAGTACTTC
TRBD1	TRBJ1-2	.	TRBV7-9	CASSRDRVGGYTF	TGTGCCAGCAGCCGAGACAGGGTGGGCGGCTACACCTTC
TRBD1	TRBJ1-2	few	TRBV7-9	CASSLGAGGHGYTF	TGTGCCAGCAGCTTAGGGGCAGGGGGACATGGCTACACCTTC
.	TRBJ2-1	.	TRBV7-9	CASSLGVGGEQFF	TGTGCCAGCAGTTTAGGCGTTGGGGGGGAGCAGTTCTTC
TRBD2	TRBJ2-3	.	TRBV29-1	CSVSRGGQADTQYF	TGCAGCGTTTCCCGCGGGGGGCAGGCAGATACGCAGTATTTT
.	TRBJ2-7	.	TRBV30	CAWRWGGGDYEQYF	TGTGCCTGGAGGTGGGGAGGAGGGGACTACGAGCAGTACTTC
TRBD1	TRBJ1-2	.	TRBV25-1	CASSDHPTGTGYTF	TGTGCCAGCAGTGACCACCCGACAGGGACGGGCTACACCTTC
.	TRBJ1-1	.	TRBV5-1	CASSLTRDTEAFF	TGCGCCAGCAGCTTGACCCGGGACACTGAAGCTTTCTTT
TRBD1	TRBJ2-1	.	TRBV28	CASSLRRQGPYNEQFF	TGTGCCAGCAGTTTACGGCGACAGGGACCCTACAATGAGCAGTTCTTC
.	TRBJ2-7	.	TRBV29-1	CSAEGFQNSEGAYEQYF	TGCAGCGCCGAGGGGTTCCAAAACTCTGAGGGGGCCTACGAGCAGTACTTC
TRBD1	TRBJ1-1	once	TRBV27	CASSLGGAGTEAFF	TGTGCCAGCAGTTTAGGAGGGGCTGGGACAGAGGCTTTCTTT
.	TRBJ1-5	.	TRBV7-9	CASSLGRQGSQPQHF	TGTGCCAGCAGCTTAGGGCGTCAGGGAAGTCAGCCCCAGCATTTT
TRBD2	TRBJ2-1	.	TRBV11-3	CASSFSGSGNEQFF	TGTGCCAGCAGCTTTAGCGGGAGTGGGAATGAGCAGTTCTTC
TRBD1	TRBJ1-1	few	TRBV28	CASSSTGVAFF	TGTGCCAGCAGCTCGACAGGGGTTGCTTTCTTT
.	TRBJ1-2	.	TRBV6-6	CASSSVDGDLYGYTF	TGTGCCAGCAGTTCGGTTGACGGAGACCTTTATGGCTACACCTTC
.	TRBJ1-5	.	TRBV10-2	CASSEPYSNQPQHF	TGCGCCAGCAGTGAACCCTATAGCAATCAGCCCCAGCATTTT
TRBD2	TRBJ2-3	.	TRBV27	CASSSLWTSGMFGTDTQYF	TGTGCCAGCAGTTCCCTGTGGACTAGCGGGATGTTTGGCACAGATACGCAGTATTTT
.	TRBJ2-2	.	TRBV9	CASSVAETLFHPELFF	TGCGCCAGCAGCGTAGCCGAGACTCTATTTCATCCTGAGCTGTTTTTT
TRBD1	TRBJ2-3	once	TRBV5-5	CASSFRGTDTQYF	TGTGCCAGCAGCTTCAGGGGGACGGATACGCAGTATTTT
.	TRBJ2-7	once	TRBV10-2	CASSETTPYEQYF	TGCGCCAGCAGTGAAACTACGCCCTACGAGCAGTACTTC
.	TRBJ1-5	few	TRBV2	CASSDRGPRTFSNQPQHF	TGTGCCAGCAGTGATCGGGGTCCTCGCACCTTTAGCAATCAGCCCCAGCATTTT
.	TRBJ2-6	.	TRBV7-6	CASSLSPVPGSGANVLTF	TGTGCCAGCAGCTTATCCCCGGTGCCGGGGTCCGGGGCCAACGTCCTGACTTTC
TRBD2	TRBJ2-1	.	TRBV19	CASSIGLAGANEQFF	TGTGCCAGTAGTATAGGACTAGCGGGAGCCAATGAGCAGTTCTTC
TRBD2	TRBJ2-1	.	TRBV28	CASSLGLAPNEQFF	TGTGCCAGCAGTCTCGGACTAGCCCCCAATGAGCAGTTCTTC
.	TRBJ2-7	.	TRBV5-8	CASSLGTRISLREQYF	TGTGCCAGCAGCTTAGGTACTAGGATTTCTCTACGCGAGCAGTACTTC
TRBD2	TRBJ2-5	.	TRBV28	CATHSYTSGRRETQYF	TGTGCCACCCATTCCTATACTAGCGGGAGGCGAGAGACCCAGTACTTC
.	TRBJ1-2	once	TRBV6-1	CASSDQGNYGYTF	TGTGCCAGCAGTGACCAGGGGAACTATGGCTACACCTTC
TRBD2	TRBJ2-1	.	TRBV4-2	CASSQDKTSGSIGEQFF	TGTGCCAGCAGCCAAGATAAGACTAGCGGGAGTATAGGTGAGCAGTTCTTC